This TCR beta chain appears in the sequencing data of a study of cytomegalovirus exposure and HLA in healthy donors (TCRdb year 2017). In terms of the full investigation: An earlier analysis of several hundred of the donors reported roughly 300 Gb of sequence data and 95 million to 140 million unique TCR beta sequences obtained from some 200 million T cells. In an earlier analysis of 550 to 700 of the donors, high-throughput TCR beta sequencing was used to judge whether each TCR beta V gene segment behaved as functional or pseudogenic. A later analysis re-examined previously published TCR beta repertoires from more than 600 donors and added high-resolution HLA genotyping to investigate patterns of TCR occurrence. Among the approximately 420 genotyped donors, more than 70% belonged to the genetic ancestry cluster associated with self-reported Caucasian donors. Donor age, sex, ethnicity and CMV serostatus were compiled alongside the repertoire data. To predict cytomegalovirus infection status, the study brought together high-throughput TCR immunosequencing, statistical association of individual TCRs with disease status, and machine learning. Several DR-DQ haplotypes were handled as single units for association and clustering because linkage in the cohort was strong. The study aimed to test whether cataloging public T cell receptors could reveal signatures of past pathogen exposure. A later genetic analysis took genome-wide SNP genotypes for 398 of the 666 donors and used that subset as a discovery cohort. Rather than using new phenotypic data, the later analysis identified candidate immune exposures from TCR beta sequences and from how often those sequences occurred across donors. Among roughly 400 genotyped donors of the cohort, an average of approximately 220,000 unique TCR beta nucleotide sequences was sequenced per donor, of which 15% to 20% were non-productive. Both class I and class II loci were covered by HLA typing, at four-digit resolution. An early release covering just under 650 HLA-typed donors comprised 300 to 350 gigabases of sequencing data and roughly 85 million unique TCR sequences. In addition to the first cohort of 666 subjects, a separate validation cohort of under 150 different subjects was used. Typing coverage varied by locus: roughly 620-640 donors for A, B, C, DRB1 and DQB1; roughly 510 for DQA1; approximately 570 for DPA1; approximately 490 for DPB1. Every discovery cohort repertoire had been produced on one sequencing platform. Using immunosequencing, the study profiled T cell repertoires from fewer than 700 subjects and related those repertoires to cytomegalovirus serostatus. Points the paper makes about the study in general: Immune exposure information for the cohort was limited to CMV serostatus. Only TCR beta chains were sequenced in this cohort, and the absence of alpha or paired-chain data limited detectable features. A cluster of highly shared sequence variants was judged likely to represent a technical artifact of the sequencing pipeline. In a later genetic analysis, fewer N-insertions in productive TCRs were reported among donors in an Asian-associated ancestry cluster than the roughly 700-donor mean. Some IMGT-functional V segments, including TRBV6-2 and TRBV6-3, could not be told apart with the 87-base-pair reads, so those segments were excluded. Roughly uniform sequencing depth across donors was assumed in presence/absence analyses, although this assumption may not hold. A further reported finding was that TCR beta sequences accurately predicted the HLA-A and HLA-B alleles for most subjects in the first cohort. Linkage disequilibrium might explain the correlated functional status among segregating V segments, but an unknown experimental factor could not be ruled out. A later analysis reported that several top co-occurrence clusters appeared linked to parvovirus B19, influenza, CMV and Epstein-Barr virus. A later genetic analysis associated a missense DCLRE1C variant with V-gene and J-gene trimming of TCR beta chains, and an independent cohort replicated the association. The earlier analysis of some 540 of the donors excluded 15 to 20 rarely observed V segments, including chromosome 9 orphons, because counts were too low. In a later analysis, TCR association rates were found to vary across HLA loci, with the most associated TCRs seen for DRB1 alleles and the fewest for HLA-C alleles. When HLA alleles, especially DR and DQ, strongly co-occurred, attributing TCR associations to individual alleles was difficult. The classifier was reported to diagnose cytomegalovirus status with high specificity and sensitivity in both the original cohort and the validation cohort. HLA typing was unavailable for some donors at each locus, so association tests used only the typed subset. The authors suggested that the approach could potentially be generalized to other disease states and immunological phenotypes. A later analysis found that HLA-associated TCR beta chains were more clonally expanded and had lower generation probabilities than equally common non-associated chains. Across donors, most TCR sequences were observed very rarely, whereas some public TCRs were present in many individuals. The study listed 150 to 200 TCR beta chains as associated with cytomegalovirus. In a later analysis, 15,000 to 20,000 TCR beta sequences were associated with specific HLA alleles at a false discovery rate of 0.05. Three of the identified cytomegalovirus-associated TCR beta chains were confirmed in vitro to be specific for cytomegalovirus antigens. According to a later analysis, most CMV-associated TCR beta chains appeared to be HLA-restricted, and the HLA associations seemed to be driven largely by CMV exposure. In an earlier analysis of some 500 of the donors, most TCR beta V segments appeared in productive rearrangements about 90% or about 30% of the time, broadly matching IMGT annotations.

CDR1 SGHVS and CDR2 FQNEAQ are derived from the germline V gene. The CDR3, from cysteine to phenylalanine, totals 17 residues. Kept here is only the CDR3 DNA, which spans 51 bases and is read in frame from base 1. Ends trimmed: V by 1 base, J by 0 bases; bases unmatched to a gene: 2. On this clone: The target of this receptor is not known. No much larger clone exists at a distance of one base, and base qualities are not known.

In total, about 650 healthy bone marrow donors made up the cohort. At the time of sampling, all cohort members were nominally healthy, though unrecorded immune exposures were likely present. The donor was CMV seropositive and was included in the group of 250 to 300 seropositive cohort members. A peripheral blood sample was collected from each donor, and TCR beta sequencing was performed on peripheral blood mononuclear cells. Genomic DNA was extracted from the blood cell samples with the Qiagen DNeasy Blood Extraction Kit. Libraries were made using the immunoSEQ multiplex PCR assay. A mixture of 60 forward primers for TCR Vbeta segments and 13 reverse primers for TCR Jbeta segments was used in the multiplex PCR. The CDR3 region of rearranged TCR beta genes was amplified from genomic DNA with a multiplex PCR assay. The Illumina HiSeq System was used to sequence the amplified TCR beta libraries as 87-base-pair reads. As for how the authors treated the data: In a later analysis, some 80 million unique TCR beta chains were counted across the 500 to 850 repertoires, and approximately 11 million of these chains were shared by at least two donors. Raw reads were error-corrected and collapsed into unique sequences with a nearest-neighbor algorithm that merged closely related sequences to remove PCR and sequencing errors. Alignment of CDR3 sequences to IMGT reference sequences was used to assign V, D and J gene segments. For a sequence to be retained, a match of at least six nucleotides was required to both a V gene segment and a J gene segment. Rearrangements were classified as productive when the CDR3 lacked stop codons and remained in frame with V and J, and all other rearrangements were classified as non-productive. Following IMGT convention, CDR3 was defined as the stretch from the second conserved V-encoded cysteine to the conserved J-encoded phenylalanine. The earlier analysis of about 620 of the donors excluded sequences that lacked an unambiguous match to a single V gene segment. An earlier analysis of some 500 of the donors classified V segments as functional when productive rearrangements were above 56.7% and as segregating when the standard deviation between donors was above 5%. A statistical classification framework was built to diagnose cytomegalovirus status from the catalog of TCR beta chain sequences. V and J gene assignment, in a later analysis, came from comparing TCR nucleotide sequences with IMGT/GENE-DB human TR gene sequences. In a later analysis, CDR3 sequences and most-parsimonious VDJ recombination scenarios were assigned using the TCRdist pipeline. In a later analysis, every TCR beta chain was defined by the combination of its CDR3 amino acid sequence and its V-gene family, and reads without a unique V-gene family were dropped. To address suspected cross-contamination and a sequencing artifact, a later analysis removed approximately 590 highly shared, low-generation-probability nucleotide sequences. In a later analysis, a clonal expansion index for each public chain was calculated from normalized within-repertoire ranks of inferred template counts. In a later analysis, generation probabilities were computed using a VDJ recombination model fitted to out-of-frame rearrangements, and the results were checked against IGoR. Hypergeometric tests were used in a later analysis to score TCR-TCR, TCR-HLA and TCR-CMV co-occurrence, with a repertoire-size bias correction applied to the TCR pairs. A later analysis estimated false discovery rates by permuting HLA or CMV assignments 20 times. A later analysis grouped co-occurring TCRs with DBSCAN, adding TCRdist sequence similarity when clustering within HLA-allele-positive subsets. For co-occurrence clustering, repertoires with fewer than 30,000 or more than 120,000 public chains were excluded, along with five repertoires with anomalous nucleotide sharing. In TCRdb, the immuneACCESS table is reduced to in-frame sequences with V and J assigned. These tables do not hold every clone; where another copy was compared, an unresolved V gene accounts for under half, and the others remain unexplained. The V and J calls and the clone size are those of that table, but D and trimming were determined from the DNA. This sample comprises about 130,000 clones, less than 90% of them detected only once. The top ten constitute around 20% of the sample.

This receptor chain uses TRBV7-8 and TRBJ2-2; 10 bases in between match TRBD1. The TCR was taken from a young man in good health and CMV-seropositive. The sequenced material came from PBMCs. The DNA reads as follows: TGTGCCAGCAGCTTAGGGGGGACAGGGGCGAACACCGGGGAGCTGTTTTTT. It encodes CASSLGGTGANTGELFF.